The 19 T cell receptor beta chains below were found in one sample sequenced in a study of T cell repertoires in cytomegalovirus infection. TCRdb recomputed calls from the reads with MiXCR, one row per CDR3 protein. Seen here are tens of thousands of distinct CDR3 sequences, more than 15% observed once, and the top ten hold more than 20%. For these TCRs, the target antigens are not known. The source material was CD8+ T cells from cultured PBMCs, sampled from culture after CMV antigen stimulation. Every receptor here comes from a human donor in good health (CMV status not recorded). Some clones in this sample may be carry-over from other donors' samples.

This clonotype appeared many times. This chain joins TRBV7-3 and TRBJ1-4; TRBD1 might be the D (6 bases). The CDR3 has 18 residues. Germline CDR1 reads SGHTA; CDR2 reads FQGTGA. V shed 2 bases and J shed 8 bases, with 24 bases lying between them. CDR3: CASSLWVSGAVGGEKLFF. The CDR3 region has the DNA TGTGCCAGCAGCTTATGGGTTTCGGGGGCCGTCGGTGGAGAAAAACTGTTTTTT.

This clonotype was observed once. The gene calls are TRBV4-1 and TRBJ1-2; D perhaps matches TRBD1 (6 bases). Trimming took off 0 bases at V and 4 bases at J, with 12 bases between the two ends. This CDR3 has 15 amino acids. Germline-derived CDR1 and CDR2 are MGHRA and YSYEKL. CDR3 sequence (DNA): TGCGCCAGCAGCCAAGACCTACAGGGAATCTATGGCTACACCTTC. Its protein is CASSQDLQGIYGYTF.

This clonotype has only a few counts. The rearrangement links TRBV7-2 to TRBJ2-7, with D unresolved. Germline values: CDR1 SGHTA, CDR2 FQGNSA. V lost 1 base to trimming and J lost 3 bases, with 16 bases between them. CDR3 length: 16 residues. This CDR3 reads CASSLDGIPLLYEQYF. The DNA for the CDR3 is TGTGCCAGCAGCTTAGATGGGATACCCCTCCTCTACGAGCAGTACTTC.

The gene calls are TRBV30 and TRBJ1-4; a weak D match, TRBD1 (6 bases). The CDR3 extends over 16 amino acids. The germline V gene encodes CDR1 GTSNPN and CDR2 SVGIG (reference sequence). Here the CDR3 DNA reads TGTGCGGGGACAAGTCGCCTCCGGACGGATAATGAAAAACTGTTTTTT. Protein: CAGTSRLRTDNEKLFF.

This clonotype has just a few counts. The chain links TRBV7-2 to TRBJ2-1; 11 nucleotides agree with TRBD2. V lost 5 bases, J lost 7 bases, and 16 bases stayed unmatched. CDR3 length: 18 amino acids. Germline assignment: CDR1 SGHTA and CDR2 FQGNSA. The CDR3, as DNA: TGTGCCAGCAGCACGAAAACAACTAGCGGGGGTATATCGAATGAGCAGTTCTTC. It yields the protein CASSTKTTSGGISNEQFF. The full variable domain, in which reference TRBV7-2 and TRBJ2-1 provide the parts outside the CDR3, is GAGVSQSPSNKVTEKGKDVELRCDPISGHTALYWYRQSLGQGLEFLIYFQGNSAPDKSGLPSDRFSAERTGGSVSTLTIQRTQQEDSAVYLCASSTKTTSGGISNEQFFGPGTRLTVL.

The gene calls are TRBV4-1 and TRBJ1-2, with a possible D match to TRBD1 (6 bases). From germline, CDR1 is MGHRA and CDR2 YSYEKL. The CDR3 has 15 residues. Trimming removed 0 bases at V and 7 bases at J, with 15 bases between. The CDR3 DNA follows: TGCGCCAGCAGCCAAGATGGTGCAGGGGCAGGTGGCTACACCTTC. It translates to CASSQDGAGAGGYTF.

Only a few counts were recorded for this clonotype. The junction does not match germline at one end; this may be a read error. The chain couples TRBV27 to TRBJ1-2, with D uncertain. This CDR3 contains 13 residues. In germline, CDR1 is MNHEY, CDR2 SMNVEV (reference sequence). In DNA form, the CDR3 reads TGTGCCAGCAGTTTATCTTTGGGCGGGATACGCTTCTTC. Amino acid sequence: CASSLSLGGIRFF.

This clonotype was seen more than once but under ten times. The chain joins TRBV7-2 to TRBJ2-3; D is possibly TRBD2 (5 bases). From germline, CDR1 is SGHTA and CDR2 FQGNSA. The CDR3 is 17 residues long. V was pared by 4 bases and J by 2 bases, with 19 bases between. The CDR3 sequence: CASSSRQLAASTDTQYF. CDR3 DNA sequence: TGTGCCAGCAGCTCGAGGCAGCTAGCCGCCTCCACAGATACGCAGTATTTT.

The gene calls are TRBV7-2 and TRBJ1-1; the D is unclear. CDR3 length equals 13 residues. Germline assignment: CDR1 SGHTA and CDR2 FQGNSA. V lost 0 bases to trimming and J lost 7 bases, with 9 bases between them. The CDR3 nucleotides are TGTGCCAGCAGCTTAGCGCGGCAGGTTGAAGCTTTCTTT. It encodes CASSLARQVEAFF.

The CDR3 DNA reads as TGTGCCAGCAGCGGCAGGACAGCACCCCTTAGCACAGATACGCAGTATTTT. Translating gives CASSGRTAPLSTDTQYF. The chain has TRBV7-2 and TRBJ2-3; tentative D call: TRBD1 (6 bases). CDR1 is SGHTA and CDR2 is FQGNSA in the germline V gene. This CDR3 contains 17 residues. Trimming took 5 bases from V and 0 from J, leaving 18 bases between them.

The chain uses TRBV27 and TRBJ2-1, with 8 bases aligning to TRBD1. Germline assignment: CDR1 MNHEY and CDR2 SMNVEV (reference sequence). CDR3 length: 14 residues. J gave up 5 bases and V 7 bases, and 7 bases lay outside the gene matches. The CDR3 nucleotides are TGTGCCAGCATTGCAGGGGGCGCGCACAATGAGCAGTTCTTC. It specifies CASIAGGAHNEQFF.

This clonotype has a handful of counts. The CDR3 nucleotides are TGTGCCAGCAGTTATCCGGGGGGGAAGACAGATACGCAGTATTTT. Protein: CASSYPGGKTDTQYF. V is TRBV6-2 or TRBV6-3 and J is TRBJ2-3, with 8 bases fitting TRBD2. V lost 3 bases, J lost 3 bases, and 5 bases stayed unmatched. Germline assignment: CDR1 MNHEY and CDR2 SVGEGT. The CDR3 runs 15 residues.

This clonotype was found a few times. The chain is built from TRBV4-1 and TRBJ2-1; 9 nucleotides line up with TRBD1. This CDR3 region has 15 residues. The V and J ends lost 0 bases and 7 bases, in that order; junction bases with no gene match: 4. Per germline, CDR1 MGHRA and CDR2 YSYEKL. Here the CDR3 reads CASSQEGTGLNEQFF. The CDR3 DNA sequence: TGCGCCAGCAGCCAAGAAGGGACAGGGTTGAATGAGCAGTTCTTC.

There are a few counts of this clonotype. CDR3 nucleotide sequence: TGTGCCAGCAGCTTATTTCCTCCGCTGAACACTGAAGCTTTCTTT. Protein product: CASSLFPPLNTEAFF. V and J are TRBV7-2 and TRBJ1-1; D gene ambiguous. The CDR3 consists of 15 residues. CDR1 is SGHTA and CDR2 is FQGNSA in the germline V gene. The V gene lost 2 bases and the J gene lost 0 bases, with 10 bases spanning the gap.

This clonotype was seen a handful of times. V and J are TRBV7-8 and TRBJ2-1; TRBD2 matches 11 bases. The CDR3 totals 15 residues. The V gene's germline CDR1 is SGHVS and CDR2 FQNEAQ. Losses at the gene ends were 6 bases for V and 8 bases for J; bases not matched to a gene: 9. This chain's CDR3 is CASRSLAGGRDEQFF. As DNA, the CDR3 is TGTGCCAGCAGGTCTCTAGCGGGAGGCCGAGATGAGCAGTTCTTC.

This clonotype was recorded at least ten times. The chain is built from TRBV6-2 or TRBV6-3 and TRBJ1-1; no clear D. The germline V gene encodes CDR1 MNHEY and CDR2 SVGEGT. Trimming left V 4 bases short and J 0 bases short, with 3 bases between. The CDR3 is made up of 12 amino acids. CDR3 loop: CASSWVNTEAFF. In nucleotides, the CDR3 is TGTGCCAGCAGTTGGGTGAACACTGAAGCTTTCTTT.

The rearrangement uses TRBV2 and TRBJ1-5, with D possibly TRBD1 on 5 matching bases. The CDR3 spans 16 residues. Trimming pared 3 bases from V and 6 bases from J, leaving 18 bases between. The germline gives CDR1 SNHLY, CDR2 FYNNEI. The CDR3, as DNA: TGTGCCAGCAGTGAGGTGGTGTGGGGTCAGGGTCAGCCCCAGCATTTT. The encoded protein is CASSEVVWGQGQPQHF.

In its sample, this clonotype was seen a few times. The chain recombines TRBV12-3 or TRBV12-4 with TRBJ2-7; unclear D gene. The CDR3 is made up of 12 amino acids. V was clipped by 3 bases and J by 7 bases, with 10 bases between them. The DNA of the CDR3 is TGTGCCAGCAGTTTTCCCGACATGGAGCAGTACTTC. It translates to CASSFPDMEQYF.

The table lists this clonotype with a few counts. The J gene is TRBJ2-1, the V gene TRBV7-2; D gene unclear. Between the trimmed V and J ends, which lost 1 base and 9 bases, there was a span of 7 bases. The CDR3 is 12 amino acids. Germline lookup yields CDR1 SGHTA and CDR2 FQGNSA. CDR3 in amino acids: CASSLDPLEQFF. The CDR3 DNA reads as TGTGCCAGCAGCTTAGACCCCCTTGAGCAGTTCTTC.